This T cell receptor (beta chain) was captured by sequencing in a study of identical twins. The CDR3 covers 15 residues. Germline CDR1 reads SGHRS; CDR2 reads YFSETQ. The V segment lost 6 bases and the J segment 5 bases; nucleotides outside the gene matches: 5. One entry per CDR3 protein, called by TCRdb with MiXCR from the 5' RACE reads. This sample carries about 470,000 distinct CDR3 sequences, approximately 24% of them seen once, and the ten largest clones take around 3%. This sample was also put to use in a study of T cells expressing NK-cell markers.

J is TRBJ2-3 and V is TRBV5-1, with 14 bases fitting TRBD2. This sequence originates from a woman between 18 and 30 years old in good health. Sequenced sample: CD4+ T cells sorted from blood. This chain's CDR3 is CASTPGLAGEDTQYF. The CDR3 nucleotides are TGCGCCAGCACCCCGGGACTAGCGGGGGAAGATACGCAGTATTTT. Full variable domain (remainder filled in from reference TRBV5-1 and TRBJ2-3): KAGVTQTPRYLIKTRGQQVTLSCSPISGHRSVSWYQQTPGQGLQFLFEYFSETQRNKGNFPGRFSGRQFSNSRSEMNVSTLELGDSALYLCASTPGLAGEDTQYFGPGTRLTVL.